These T cell receptor beta chains were read from a single sample in a study of CD8 T cells in Susac syndrome. TCRdb redid the calling of the immunoSEQ multiplex PCR reads with MiXCR, one entry per CDR3 protein. Of approximately 120,000 distinct CDR3 sequences listed, roughly 91% are singletons. Source material: CD4+ T cells from PBMCs. These receptors all stem from a human donor in good health. Both conserved end residues are part of each CDR3. The D gene is left open where the match is weak. The listing skips clone size in some rows; elsewhere it reads once, few, many or a size class.

v_call: TRBV2
clone_size: -
j_call: TRBJ2-7
d_call: -
cdr3_aa: CASSDVRTSSYEQYF
cdr3_nt: TGTGCCAGCAGTGATGTCCGCACAAGCTCCTACGAGCAGTACTTC

v_call: TRBV25-1
clone_size: -
j_call: TRBJ2-4
d_call: -
cdr3_aa: CASSLTGAQVEYF
cdr3_nt: TGTGCCAGCAGTTTGACCGGGGCGCAGGTTGAGTACTTC

v_call: TRBV6-5
clone_size: -
j_call: TRBJ1-2
d_call: -
cdr3_aa: CASKEGNYGYTF
cdr3_nt: TGTGCCAGCAAAGAAGGAAACTATGGCTACACCTTC

v_call: TRBV5-4
clone_size: -
j_call: TRBJ1-6
d_call: TRBD1
cdr3_aa: CASSRDRNNSPLHF
cdr3_nt: TGTGCCAGCAGCCGGGACAGGAATAATTCACCCCTCCACTTT

v_call: TRBV7-9
clone_size: -
j_call: TRBJ1-1
d_call: -
cdr3_aa: CASSPDTNTEAFF
cdr3_nt: TGTGCCAGCAGCCCTGATACGAACACTGAAGCTTTCTTT

v_call: TRBV14
clone_size: -
j_call: TRBJ2-7
d_call: TRBD1
cdr3_aa: CASSHGQGAYEQYF
cdr3_nt: TGTGCCAGCAGCCACGGACAGGGGGCCTACGAGCAGTACTTC

v_call: TRBV27
clone_size: -
j_call: TRBJ2-6
d_call: TRBD2
cdr3_aa: CASTGLAGAISGANVLTF
cdr3_nt: TGTGCCAGCACCGGACTAGCGGGGGCCATTTCTGGGGCCAACGTCCTGACTTTC

v_call: TRBV6-2/TRBV6-3
clone_size: once
j_call: TRBJ1-5
d_call: -
cdr3_aa: CASSAETGNNQPQHF
cdr3_nt: TGTGCCAGCAGTGCAGAGACAGGAAACAATCAGCCCCAGCATTTT

v_call: TRBV5-6
clone_size: -
j_call: TRBJ2-2
d_call: TRBD1
cdr3_aa: CASSKESYRGGGELFF
cdr3_nt: TGTGCCAGCAGCAAGGAGAGCTACAGGGGTGGCGGGGAGCTGTTTTTT

v_call: TRBV5-5
clone_size: -
j_call: TRBJ1-2
d_call: -
cdr3_aa: CASSLEGGRSYGYTF
cdr3_nt: TGTGCCAGCAGCTTGGAAGGGGGGCGCAGCTATGGCTACACCTTC

v_call: TRBV27
clone_size: -
j_call: TRBJ1-5
d_call: -
cdr3_aa: CASSTSRVNNQPQHF
cdr3_nt: TGTGCCAGCAGTACTTCAAGGGTAAACAATCAGCCCCAGCATTTT

v_call: TRBV4-1
clone_size: -
j_call: TRBJ2-7
d_call: TRBD2
cdr3_aa: CASSQEEGGHYEQYF
cdr3_nt: TGCGCCAGCAGCCAAGAAGAGGGAGGGCACTACGAGCAGTACTTC

v_call: TRBV23-1
clone_size: -
j_call: TRBJ1-4
d_call: TRBD1
cdr3_aa: CASSQLDRGQEGYNEKLFF
cdr3_nt: TGCGCCAGCAGTCAATTAGATCGGGGACAGGAAGGATATAATGAAAAACTGTTTTTT

v_call: TRBV14
clone_size: -
j_call: TRBJ2-5
d_call: TRBD2
cdr3_aa: CASSPTGGFQETQYF
cdr3_nt: TGTGCCAGCAGCCCTACGGGGGGGTTCCAAGAGACCCAGTACTTC

v_call: TRBV11-1
clone_size: -
j_call: TRBJ1-6
d_call: -
cdr3_aa: CASSLSGRLQDSPLHF
cdr3_nt: TGTGCCAGCAGCTTAAGTGGTCGACTCCAGGATTCACCCCTCCACTTT

v_call: TRBV29-1
clone_size: -
j_call: TRBJ2-2
d_call: TRBD2
cdr3_aa: CSATGTSHTGELFF
cdr3_nt: TGCAGCGCTACCGGGACTAGCCACACCGGGGAGCTGTTTTTT

v_call: TRBV12-3/TRBV12-4
clone_size: once
j_call: TRBJ2-1
d_call: -
cdr3_aa: CASSFGFYNEQFF
cdr3_nt: TGTGCCAGCAGTTTCGGGTTTTACAATGAGCAGTTCTTC

v_call: TRBV12-3/TRBV12-4
clone_size: once
j_call: TRBJ2-6
d_call: TRBD1
cdr3_aa: CASSRIGQVVGGANVLTF
cdr3_nt: TGTGCCAGCAGTCGGATAGGACAGGTGGTTGGTGGGGCCAACGTCCTGACTTTC

v_call: TRBV7-2
clone_size: -
j_call: TRBJ2-7
d_call: -
cdr3_aa: CASSIYSYEQYF
cdr3_nt: TGTGCCAGCAGCATCTACAGCTACGAGCAGTACTTC

v_call: TRBV9
clone_size: -
j_call: TRBJ2-1
d_call: TRBD2
cdr3_aa: CASSANSGRAYNEQFF
cdr3_nt: TGTGCCAGCAGCGCCAATAGCGGGAGGGCCTACAATGAGCAGTTCTTC

v_call: TRBV20-1
clone_size: -
j_call: TRBJ2-2
d_call: TRBD2
cdr3_aa: CSARGAGGDTGELFF
cdr3_nt: TGCAGTGCTAGAGGGGCGGGAGGTGACACCGGGGAGCTGTTTTTT

v_call: TRBV5-4
clone_size: -
j_call: TRBJ2-5
d_call: TRBD2
cdr3_aa: CASSRDQSGRLTQYF
cdr3_nt: TGTGCCAGCAGCCGCGATCAAAGCGGGAGGTTGACCCAGTACTTC

v_call: TRBV28
clone_size: -
j_call: TRBJ2-1
d_call: TRBD1
cdr3_aa: CASSPMDRYMNEQFF
cdr3_nt: TGTGCCAGCAGCCCTATGGACAGGTACATGAATGAGCAGTTCTTC

v_call: TRBV24-1
clone_size: -
j_call: TRBJ2-3
d_call: -
cdr3_aa: CATSDPAGDTQYF
cdr3_nt: TGTGCCACCAGTGACCCCGCTGGAGATACGCAGTATTTT

v_call: TRBV2
clone_size: -
j_call: TRBJ2-7
d_call: -
cdr3_aa: CATPLRTYEQYF
cdr3_nt: TGTGCCACCCCGCTTAGGACGTACGAGCAGTACTTC

v_call: TRBV2
clone_size: -
j_call: TRBJ2-5
d_call: -
cdr3_aa: CASDGRGGSQETQYF
cdr3_nt: TGTGCCAGCGACGGACGAGGGGGTTCACAAGAGACCCAGTACTTC

v_call: TRBV6-2/TRBV6-3
clone_size: -
j_call: TRBJ2-5
d_call: TRBD1
cdr3_aa: CASSNGQDPVEETQYF
cdr3_nt: TGTGCCAGCAGTAATGGACAGGACCCCGTAGAGGAGACCCAGTACTTC

v_call: TRBV4-3
clone_size: -
j_call: TRBJ1-5
d_call: TRBD1
cdr3_aa: CASSQGQGQPQHF
cdr3_nt: TGCGCCAGCAGCCAAGGACAGGGTCAGCCCCAGCATTTT

v_call: TRBV2
clone_size: -
j_call: TRBJ2-7
d_call: -
cdr3_aa: CASSGVGRSSYEQYF
cdr3_nt: TGTGCCAGCAGCGGGGTTGGCAGGAGCTCCTACGAGCAGTACTTC

v_call: TRBV6-5
clone_size: -
j_call: TRBJ1-2
d_call: -
cdr3_aa: CASRRSGNFEGYTF
cdr3_nt: TGTGCCAGCAGGCGCAGCGGGAACTTCGAGGGCTACACCTTC

v_call: TRBV5-1
clone_size: -
j_call: TRBJ1-3
d_call: -
cdr3_aa: CASSLERPMLSGNTIYF
cdr3_nt: TGCGCCAGCAGCTTGGAAAGGCCGATGCTCTCTGGAAACACCATATATTTT

v_call: TRBV19
clone_size: -
j_call: TRBJ2-1
d_call: -
cdr3_aa: CASSSLRIDNEQLF
cdr3_nt: TGTGCCAGTAGTTCGCTCAGGATAGACAATGAGCAGCTCTTC

v_call: TRBV30
clone_size: -
j_call: TRBJ2-7
d_call: -
cdr3_aa: CAWSPGTSSSYEQYF
cdr3_nt: TGTGCCTGGAGTCCGGGGACCTCAAGCTCCTACGAGCAGTACTTC

v_call: TRBV2
clone_size: -
j_call: TRBJ2-4
d_call: TRBD1
cdr3_aa: CASSAGTEVSKNIQYF
cdr3_nt: TGTGCCAGCAGTGCCGGGACAGAGGTTTCTAAAAACATTCAGTACTTC

v_call: TRBV29-1
clone_size: -
j_call: TRBJ1-1
d_call: -
cdr3_aa: CSVATSTGNTEAFF
cdr3_nt: TGCAGCGTTGCAACTTCCACAGGGAACACTGAAGCTTTCTTT

v_call: TRBV6-2/TRBV6-3
clone_size: -
j_call: TRBJ2-3
d_call: TRBD2
cdr3_aa: CASRSPQLAGVDTDTQYF
cdr3_nt: TGTGCCAGCAGGTCCCCCCAACTAGCGGGAGTGGACACAGATACGCAGTATTTT

v_call: TRBV12-3/TRBV12-4
clone_size: -
j_call: TRBJ1-2
d_call: -
cdr3_aa: CASTPGGGWYTF
cdr3_nt: TGTGCCAGCACCCCGGGGGGGGGATGGTACACCTTC